This entry lists 18 T cell receptor beta chains sequenced from one sample in a study of shared clonotypes between healthy human individuals. TCRdb's copy holds only in-frame clones and misses some; the assay was immunoSEQ multiplex PCR. The data contain some 500,000 clones, 79% of them seen just once; the ten biggest clones take up approximately 12%. The sample taken for sequencing was PBMCs. The receptors were sampled from a woman in her forties in good health. Some clones in this sample may be carry-over from other donors' samples.

V is TRBV9 and J is TRBJ2-7; TRBD2 might be the D (6 bases). The ends were cut back, 6 bases at V and 1 base at J, with 17 bases in the middle. Germline V CDR1 and CDR2: SGDLS, YYNGEE. The CDR3 covers 15 residues. The CDR3 DNA reads as TGTGCCAGCACCGTTGGGCCTGGGGGGTCCTACGAGCAGTACTTC. This translates into CASTVGPGGSYEQYF.

Note on this clone: Other DNA sequences in this specimen translate into the identical CDR3. The V and J genes are TRBV7-9 and TRBJ2-7; no clear D. CDR1 is SEHNR, CDR2 FQNEAQ, per germline (reference sequence). V was shortened by 2 bases and J by 4 bases, with 3 bases between the two germline ends. The CDR3 runs to 11 residues. CDR3 in amino acids: CASSLYYEQYF. The CDR3, as DNA: TGTGCCAGCAGCTTATATTACGAGCAGTACTTC.

The V gene is TRBV10-3, the J gene TRBJ2-1; 9 positions match TRBD2. CDR3 length: 16 amino acids. J was trimmed by 4 bases and V by 3 bases; bases with no gene match: 7. In germline, CDR1 is ENHRY, CDR2 SYGVKD. CDR3 sequence: CAISDSLAGLYNEQFF. CDR3 bases: TGTGCCATCAGTGATTCCCTAGCGGGACTATACAATGAGCAGTTCTTC.

This sequence joins TRBV5-5 and TRBJ2-1; a possible D gene is TRBD1 (5 bases). Germline values: CDR1 SGHKS, CDR2 YYEKEE (reference sequence). CDR3 length: 15 amino acids. V was cut by 4 bases and J by 9 bases, with 20 bases left in between. This CDR3 is CASSKTAKGDFEQFF. CDR3 sequence (DNA): TGTGCCAGCAGCAAGACAGCCAAGGGTGATTTTGAGCAGTTCTTC. The whole variable domain, filled in from reference TRBV5-5 and TRBJ2-1, reads DAGVTQSPTHLIKTRGQQVTLRCSPISGHKSVSWYQQVLGQGPQFIFQYYEKEERGRGNFPDRFSARQFPNYSSELNVNALLLGDSALYLCASSKTAKGDFEQFFGPGTRLTVL.

This chain connects TRBV11-2 to TRBJ2-2; D uncertain. The ends were cut back, 5 bases at V and 2 bases at J, with 15 bases in the middle. The CDR3 sequence is 16 residues long. CDR1 is SGHAT and CDR2 is FQNNGV in the germline V gene. The CDR3 bases are TGTGCCAGCAGCGTTCAACCTTCACCCAACACCGGGGAGCTGTTTTTT. Translated: CASSVQPSPNTGELFF.

V gene TRBV19 combines with J gene TRBJ1-2; 8 bases are a match to TRBD1. Trimming took 4 bases from V and 2 from J; bases not matched to a gene: 9. CDR3 length: 16 amino acids. CDR1 LNHDA and CDR2 SQIVND come from the germline V gene (reference sequence). This chain's CDR3 is CASSNPRQGLNYGYTF. The DNA of the CDR3 is TGTGCCAGTAGTAATCCACGACAGGGGTTAAACTATGGCTACACCTTC.

This clone has just one count. The V call is TRBV10-3, the J call TRBJ1-1, with unresolved D. Germline V CDR1 and CDR2: ENHRY, SYGVKD. V was clipped by 0 bases and J by 4 bases, with 15 bases between them. This CDR3 has 16 residues. CDR3 DNA sequence: TGTGCCATCAGTGAGTCGATGCGGGCGATCGGCACTGAAGCTTTCTTT. This sequence encodes CAISESMRAIGTEAFF.

This rearrangement joins TRBV5-4 to TRBJ2-1; TRBD2 agrees at 7 bases. The V segment lost 6 bases and the J segment 15 bases; nucleotides outside the gene matches: 12. CDR3 length: 12 amino acids. Germline CDR1 SGHNT, CDR2 YYREEE (reference sequence). This CDR3 reads CASTDGTTSRFF. The CDR3 nucleotides are TGTGCCAGCACCGATGGGACTACCTCTCGGTTCTTC.

The chain recombines TRBV19 with TRBJ2-1, with D perhaps matching TRBD1 (6 bases). CDR3 length equals 13 residues. Trimming cost V 9 bases and J 8 bases, with 17 bases left between them. Germline V CDR1 and CDR2: LNHDA, SQIVND (reference sequence). CDR3 sequence: CASEPRRGDEQFF. The CDR3 nucleotides read TGTGCCAGCGAACCTCGCAGGGGTGATGAGCAGTTCTTC.

The chain couples TRBV4-1 to TRBJ2-2, with D possibly being TRBD1 (5 bases). CDR3 length: 17 amino acids. Trimming took off 1 base at V and 4 bases at J, with 16 bases between the two ends. Germline V gives CDR1 MGHRA, CDR2 YSYEKL. The CDR3 DNA is TGCGCCAGCAGCCAAGGCAGGGTAGTTGAACGCACCGGGGAGCTGTTTTTT. Residues: CASSQGRVVERTGELFF.

V gene TRBV11-2 combines with J gene TRBJ2-3, with 9 positions matching TRBD2. CDR1 is SGHAT, CDR2 FQNNGV, per germline. The CDR3 consists of 15 residues. V was clipped by 5 bases and J by 5 bases; unmatched bases: 8. CDR3 sequence: CASSPASGKGDTQYF. The DNA of the CDR3 is TGTGCCAGCAGCCCGGCTAGCGGGAAAGGAGATACGCAGTATTTT.

The CDR3: CASSTRTGSGNTIYF. As DNA, the CDR3 is TGTGCCAGCAGCACACGGACTGGCTCTGGAAACACCATATATTTT. The J gene is TRBJ1-3, the V gene TRBV11-2; D remains unclear. V lost 5 bases and J lost 0, with 11 bases in between. The CDR3 consists of 15 residues. Per germline, CDR1 SGHAT and CDR2 FQNNGV.

The chain joins TRBV6-5 to TRBJ1-4, with no clear D. This CDR3 region has 14 residues. Germline loops: CDR1 MNHEY, CDR2 SVGAGI. Trimming cost V 6 bases and J 8 bases, with 16 bases left between them. CDR3 in amino acids: CASSRADTVEKLFF. CDR3 coding DNA: TGTGCCAGCAGCCGAGCAGACACGGTCGAAAAACTGTTTTTT.

The V and J genes are TRBV5-1 and TRBJ1-1; D remains unclear. Trimming stripped 2 bases from V and 2 bases from J, with 10 bases between. This CDR3 spans 14 amino acids. Germline V gene lookup returns CDR1 SGHRS and CDR2 YFSETQ. This CDR3 reads CASSLDGLNTEAFF. CDR3 DNA: TGCGCCAGCAGCTTAGACGGACTTAACACTGAAGCTTTCTTT.

This chain joins TRBV7-2 and TRBJ2-3; D is perhaps TRBD2 (6 bases). This CDR3 comprises 11 residues. V dropped 7 bases and J dropped 9 bases, with 11 bases sitting between them. Germline CDR1 is SGHTA and CDR2 is FQGNSA. CDR3 in amino acids: CASTGSITQYF. In nucleotides, the CDR3 is TGTGCCAGCACCGGGAGTATAACGCAGTATTTT.

The chain uses TRBV5-1 and TRBJ2-7; D is ambiguous. Per germline, CDR1 SGHRS and CDR2 YFSETQ. Deletions cut 0 bases from V and 4 bases from J, with 2 bases between. This CDR3 is built from 11 residues. CDR3 sequence reads: CASSLEYEQYF. DNA of the CDR3: TGCGCCAGCAGCTTGGAGTACGAGCAGTACTTC.

This clone occurred a few times. The junction and the germline gene differ at one end; a read error may be behind it. This chain connects TRBV27 to TRBJ2-7; the D gene could be TRBD1 or TRBD2 (6 bases each). CDR1 is MNHEY, CDR2 SMNVEV, per germline (reference sequence). The CDR3 covers 12 residues. The CDR3 sequence is CARRGDKSQVGF. For the CDR3, the DNA is TGTGCCAGAAGGGGGGACAAATCGCAGGTGGGCTTC.

The chain recombines TRBV18 with TRBJ1-4; a possible D gene is TRBD1 (6 bases). The CDR3 is 15 residues long. Germline V gene sequence: CDR1 KGHSH, CDR2 LQKENI. V was trimmed by 2 bases and J by 6 bases, leaving 13 bases between them. This CDR3 reads CASSPTRGGDEKLFF. The CDR3 DNA is TGTGCCAGCTCACCAACCAGGGGTGGTGATGAAAAACTGTTTTTT.